The sequence of this T cell receptor beta chain was determined in a study of OX40 agonist ivuxolimab in advanced cancers. TCRdb's copy holds only in-frame clones and misses some; the assay was immunoSEQ multiplex PCR. The sample records around 58,000 clones, 87% being singletons. This clone appeared a few times. Peripheral blood came from all dose cohorts at three timepoints. V lost 8 bases, J lost 0 bases, and 8 bases lay in between. The length of the CDR3 is 12 residues. CDR1 and CDR2 from the germline V gene are SGHTA and FQGNSA. The chain has TRBV7-2 and TRBJ2-7; D gene ambiguous. The receptor comes from an adult with an advanced solid tumor such as melanoma, head and neck, liver or kidney cancer. Sequencing used CD4+ or CD8+ T cells sorted from blood, obtained in a trial of the OX40 agonist ivuxolimab. CDR3 coding DNA: TGTGCCAGCGCCCGAAGCTCCTACGAGCAGTACTTC. Its protein is CASARSSYEQYF.